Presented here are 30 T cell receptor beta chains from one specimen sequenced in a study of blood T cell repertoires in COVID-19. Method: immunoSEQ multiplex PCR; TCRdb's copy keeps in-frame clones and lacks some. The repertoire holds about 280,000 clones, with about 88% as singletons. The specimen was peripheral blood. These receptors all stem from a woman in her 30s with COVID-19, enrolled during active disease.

Written as DNA, the CDR3 is TGTGCCAGCAGCACTCCCGGACAGACCTACAATGAGCAGTTCTTC. Translating it yields CASSTPGQTYNEQFF. The chain uses TRBV28 and TRBJ2-1, with D tentatively TRBD1 (6 bases). V dropped 6 bases and J dropped 2 bases, with 14 bases sitting between them. Germline lookup yields CDR1 MDHEN and CDR2 SYDVKM. The CDR3 has 15 residues.

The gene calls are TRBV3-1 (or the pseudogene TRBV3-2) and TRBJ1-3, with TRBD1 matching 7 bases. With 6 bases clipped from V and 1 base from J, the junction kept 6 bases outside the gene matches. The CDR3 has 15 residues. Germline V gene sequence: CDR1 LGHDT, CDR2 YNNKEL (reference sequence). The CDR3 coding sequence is TGTGCCAGCAGTAAAGGGGGCACATCTGGAAACACCATATATTTT. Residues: CASSKGGTSGNTIYF.

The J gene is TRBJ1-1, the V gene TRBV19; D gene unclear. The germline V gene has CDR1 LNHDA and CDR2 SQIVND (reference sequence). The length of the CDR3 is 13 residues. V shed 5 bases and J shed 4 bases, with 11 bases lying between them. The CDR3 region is CASSPLGSTEAFF. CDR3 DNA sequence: TGTGCCAGTAGTCCGCTGGGGAGCACTGAAGCTTTCTTT.

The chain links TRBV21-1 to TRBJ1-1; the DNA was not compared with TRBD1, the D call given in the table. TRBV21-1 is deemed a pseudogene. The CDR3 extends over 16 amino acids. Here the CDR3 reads CASSKDMNRVRAEAFF. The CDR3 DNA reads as TGTGCCAGCAGCAAAGACATGAACAGGGTGAGGGCTGAAGCTTTCTTT.

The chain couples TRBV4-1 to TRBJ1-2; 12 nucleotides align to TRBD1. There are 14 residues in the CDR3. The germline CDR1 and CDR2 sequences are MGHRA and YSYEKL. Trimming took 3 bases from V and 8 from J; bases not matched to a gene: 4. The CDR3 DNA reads TGCGCCAGCAGCCAGCCGGGACAGGGGGCCGGCTACACCTTC. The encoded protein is CASSQPGQGAGYTF.

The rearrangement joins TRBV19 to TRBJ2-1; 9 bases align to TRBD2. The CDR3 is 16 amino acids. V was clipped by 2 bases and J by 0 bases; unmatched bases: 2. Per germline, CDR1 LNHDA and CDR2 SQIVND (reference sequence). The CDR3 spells CASSILAGSSYNEQFF. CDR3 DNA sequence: TGTGCCAGTAGTATACTAGCGGGAAGCTCCTACAATGAGCAGTTCTTC.

CDR3 nucleotide sequence: TGCGCCAGCAGCTCTCCTGGGGTAGCGGGAGAGCAGTACTTC. Translated, it gives CASSSPGVAGEQYF. The chain has TRBV5-1 and TRBJ2-7; 8 nucleotides agree with TRBD2. The ends lost 3 bases at V and 7 bases at J; junction bases unmatched: 9. CDR1 is SGHRS, CDR2 YFSETQ, per germline. The CDR3 has 14 amino acids.

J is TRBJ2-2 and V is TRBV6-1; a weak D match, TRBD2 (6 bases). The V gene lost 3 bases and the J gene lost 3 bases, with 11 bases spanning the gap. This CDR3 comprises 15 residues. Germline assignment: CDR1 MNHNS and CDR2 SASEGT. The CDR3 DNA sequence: TGTGCCAGCAGTGAGAAGGTAGCGGACACCGGGGAGCTGTTTTTT. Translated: CASSEKVADTGELFF.

CDR3 DNA: TGTGCCAGCAGCTGGGTGACAGGGGGGTTAAATGAGCAGTTCTTC. Translating it yields CASSWVTGGLNEQFF. The chain joins TRBV5-4 to TRBJ2-1; TRBD1 aligns across 9 bases. V lost 3 bases and J lost 7; bases outside the gene matches: 8. Per the germline V gene, CDR1 is SGHNT and CDR2 is YYREEE (reference sequence). This CDR3 contains 15 residues.

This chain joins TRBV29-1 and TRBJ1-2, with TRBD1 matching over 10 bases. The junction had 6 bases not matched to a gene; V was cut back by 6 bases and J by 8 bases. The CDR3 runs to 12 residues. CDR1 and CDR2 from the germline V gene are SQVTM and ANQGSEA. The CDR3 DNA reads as TGCAGCGTGTGGGACAGGGGCGACGGCTACACCTTC. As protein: CSVWDRGDGYTF.

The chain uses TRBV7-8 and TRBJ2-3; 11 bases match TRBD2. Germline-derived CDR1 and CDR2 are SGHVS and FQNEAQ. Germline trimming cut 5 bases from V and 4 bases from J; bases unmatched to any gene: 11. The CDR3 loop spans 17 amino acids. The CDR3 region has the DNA TGTGCCAGCAGCCTGAAGACTAGCGGGATTTCAGCAGATACGCAGTATTTT. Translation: CASSLKTSGISADTQYF.

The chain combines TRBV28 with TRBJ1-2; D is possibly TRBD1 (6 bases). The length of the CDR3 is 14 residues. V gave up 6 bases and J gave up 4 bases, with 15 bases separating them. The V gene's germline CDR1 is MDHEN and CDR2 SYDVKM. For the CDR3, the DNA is TGTGCCAGCAGCCCTTCCGGGACACCCTATGGCTACACCTTC. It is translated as CASSPSGTPYGYTF.

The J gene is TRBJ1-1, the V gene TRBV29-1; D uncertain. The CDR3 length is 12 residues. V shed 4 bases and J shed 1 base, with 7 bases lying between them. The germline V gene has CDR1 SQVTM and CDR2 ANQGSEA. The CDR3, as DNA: TGCAGCGTTGTTCAGAAGAACACTGAAGCTTTCTTT. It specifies CSVVQKNTEAFF.

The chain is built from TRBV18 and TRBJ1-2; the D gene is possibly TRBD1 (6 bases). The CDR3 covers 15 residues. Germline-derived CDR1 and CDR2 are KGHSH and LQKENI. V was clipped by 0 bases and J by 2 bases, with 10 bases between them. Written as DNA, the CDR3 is TGTGCCAGCTCACCACCGGACAGAAGAAACTATGGCTACACCTTC. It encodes CASSPPDRRNYGYTF.

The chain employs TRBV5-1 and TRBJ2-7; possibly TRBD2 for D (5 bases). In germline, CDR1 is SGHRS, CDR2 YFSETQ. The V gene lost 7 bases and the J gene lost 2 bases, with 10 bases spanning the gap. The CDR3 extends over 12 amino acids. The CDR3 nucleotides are TGCGCCAGCCGAGGGAGTACCTACGAGCAGTACTTC. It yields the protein CASRGSTYEQYF.

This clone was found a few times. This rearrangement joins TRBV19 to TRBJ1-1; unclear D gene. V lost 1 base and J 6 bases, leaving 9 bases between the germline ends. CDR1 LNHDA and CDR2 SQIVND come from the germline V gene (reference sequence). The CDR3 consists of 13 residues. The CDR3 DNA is TGTGCCAGTAGTATAGGTCTCTACTCTGAAGCTTTCTTT. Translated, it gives CASSIGLYSEAFF.

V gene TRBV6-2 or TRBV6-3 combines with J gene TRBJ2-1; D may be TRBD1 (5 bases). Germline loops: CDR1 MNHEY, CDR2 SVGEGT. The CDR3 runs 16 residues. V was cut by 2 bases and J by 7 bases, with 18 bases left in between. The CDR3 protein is CASSYRGLGPMNEQFF. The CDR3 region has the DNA TGTGCCAGCAGTTACAGGGGTCTAGGACCGATGAATGAGCAGTTCTTC.

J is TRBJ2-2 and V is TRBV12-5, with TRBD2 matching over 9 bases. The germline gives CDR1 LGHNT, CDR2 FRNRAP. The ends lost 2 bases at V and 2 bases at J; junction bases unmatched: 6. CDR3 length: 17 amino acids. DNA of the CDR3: TGTGCTAGTGGTTTGCCGCGGGAGGGCCGAAACACCGGGGAGCTGTTTTTT. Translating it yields CASGLPREGRNTGELFF.

CDR3 sequence reads: CASSDLMDGKETQYF. The CDR3 DNA reads as TGTGCCAGCAGCGATCTGATGGACGGGAAAGAGACCCAGTACTTC. The genes are TRBV14 and TRBJ2-5; possible D gene TRBD2, 5 bases. V lost 5 bases and J lost 3, with 16 bases in between. Germline CDR1 is SGHDN and CDR2 is FVKESK. The CDR3 has 15 amino acids.

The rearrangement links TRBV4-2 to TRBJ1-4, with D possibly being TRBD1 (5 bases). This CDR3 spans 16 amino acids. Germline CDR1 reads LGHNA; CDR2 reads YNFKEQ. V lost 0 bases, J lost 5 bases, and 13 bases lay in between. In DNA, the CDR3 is TGTGCCAGCAGCCAAGATCTCCAGGGCGTAAATGAAAAACTGTTTTTT. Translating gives CASSQDLQGVNEKLFF.

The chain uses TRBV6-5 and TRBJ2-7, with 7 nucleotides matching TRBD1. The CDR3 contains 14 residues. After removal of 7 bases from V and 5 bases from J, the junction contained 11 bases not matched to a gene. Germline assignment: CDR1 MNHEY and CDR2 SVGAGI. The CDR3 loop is CASTRDSRRHEQYF. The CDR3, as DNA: TGTGCCAGCACCCGGGACAGCCGCCGCCACGAGCAGTACTTC.

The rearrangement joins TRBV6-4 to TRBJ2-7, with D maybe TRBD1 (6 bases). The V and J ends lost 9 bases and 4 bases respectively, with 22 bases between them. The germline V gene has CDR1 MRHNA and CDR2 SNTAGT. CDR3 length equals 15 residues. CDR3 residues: CARTSGQLGPYEQYF. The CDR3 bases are TGTGCCAGAACGTCCGGACAGCTTGGACCTTACGAGCAGTACTTC.

Written as DNA, the CDR3 is TGTGCCAGTAGTATAGCAAACTACAGGGGCAAAAACATTCAGTACTTC. Translating gives CASSIANYRGKNIQYF. The rearrangement uses TRBV19 and TRBJ2-4; 7 nucleotides align to TRBD1. There are 16 residues in the CDR3. The germline V gene has CDR1 LNHDA and CDR2 SQIVND (reference sequence). V gave up 1 base and J gave up 3 bases; unmatched junction bases: 6.

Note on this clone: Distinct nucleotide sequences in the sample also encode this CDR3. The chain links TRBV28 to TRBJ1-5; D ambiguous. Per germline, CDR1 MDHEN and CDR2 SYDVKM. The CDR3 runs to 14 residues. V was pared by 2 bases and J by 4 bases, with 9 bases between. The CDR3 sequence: CASSLRTGNQPQHF. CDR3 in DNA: TGTGCCAGCAGTTTACGTACGGGAAATCAGCCCCAGCATTTT. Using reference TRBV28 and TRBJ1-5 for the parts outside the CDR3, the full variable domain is DVKVTQSSRYLVKRTGEKVFLECVQDMDHENMFWYRQDPGLGLRLIYFSYDVKMKEKGDIPEGYSVSREKKERFSLILESASTNQTSMYLCASSLRTGNQPQHFGDGTRLSIL.

Here the CDR3 reads CASSGGTKAYF. CDR3 DNA: TGTGCCAGTAGCGGGGGGACTAAGGCGTACTTC. The chain recombines TRBV19 with TRBJ2-7; 7 nucleotides align to TRBD2. V lost 6 bases to trimming and J lost 12 bases; unmatched junction nucleotides: 8. The CDR3 has 11 amino acids. The V gene's germline CDR1 is LNHDA and CDR2 SQIVND (reference sequence).

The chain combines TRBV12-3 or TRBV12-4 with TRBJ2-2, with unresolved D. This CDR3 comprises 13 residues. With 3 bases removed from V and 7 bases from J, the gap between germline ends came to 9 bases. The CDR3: CASSFRRSGELFF. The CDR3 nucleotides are TGTGCCAGCAGTTTTCGAAGGAGCGGGGAGCTGTTTTTT.

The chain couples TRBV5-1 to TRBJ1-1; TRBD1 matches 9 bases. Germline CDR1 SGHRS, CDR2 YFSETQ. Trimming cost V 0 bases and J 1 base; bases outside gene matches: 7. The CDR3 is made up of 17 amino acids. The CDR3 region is CASSLGTGAEPNTEAFF. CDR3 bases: TGCGCCAGCAGCTTGGGGACAGGGGCCGAGCCGAACACTGAAGCTTTCTTT.

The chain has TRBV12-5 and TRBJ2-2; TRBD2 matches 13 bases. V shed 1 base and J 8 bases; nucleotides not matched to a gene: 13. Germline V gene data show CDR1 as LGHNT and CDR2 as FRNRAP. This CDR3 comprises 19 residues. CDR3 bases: TGTGCTAGTGGTTTGGATCAACGGGGACTAGCGGGACATACTGGGGAGCTGTTTTTT. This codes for CASGLDQRGLAGHTGELFF.

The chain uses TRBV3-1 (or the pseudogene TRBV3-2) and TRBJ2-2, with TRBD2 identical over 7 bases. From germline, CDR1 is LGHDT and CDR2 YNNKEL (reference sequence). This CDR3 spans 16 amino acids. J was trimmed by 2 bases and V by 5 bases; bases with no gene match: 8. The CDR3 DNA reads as TGTGCCAGCAGCTCCAGACTAGCTAGTAACACCGGGGAGCTGTTTTTT. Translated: CASSSRLASNTGELFF.

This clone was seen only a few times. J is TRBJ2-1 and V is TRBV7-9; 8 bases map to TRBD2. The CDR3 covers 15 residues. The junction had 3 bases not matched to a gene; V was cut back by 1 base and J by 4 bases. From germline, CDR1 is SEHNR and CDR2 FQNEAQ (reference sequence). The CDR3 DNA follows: TGTGCCAGCAGCTTAGGTCCTAGCGGGTACAATGAGCAGTTCTTC. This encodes CASSLGPSGYNEQFF. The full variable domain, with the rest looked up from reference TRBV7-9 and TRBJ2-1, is DTGVSQNPRHKITKRGQNVTFRCDPISEHNRLYWYRQTLGQGPEFLTYFQNEAQLEKSRLLSDRFSAERPKGSFSTLEIQRTEQGDSAMYLCASSLGPSGYNEQFFGPGTRLTVL.